This T cell receptor (beta chain) appears in the sequencing data of a study of monozygotic twins with inflammatory bowel disease. TCRdb re-called the 5' RACE reads; every CDR3 protein appears as one record, without DNA. This sample's table has about 160,000 distinct CDR3 sequences. Germline V gene lookup returns CDR1 SGHTA and CDR2 FQGNSA. The CDR3 extends over 12 amino acids. Sequenced material: blood. This TCR derives from a human donor with ulcerative colitis or Crohn's disease, or a healthy co-twin of an affected twin (not recorded which). This chain joins TRBV7-2 and TRBJ2-7; there is no DNA to check the TCRdb D call of TRBD1. The CDR3 is CASSLDREGQYF.